The rows below give T cell receptor beta chains drawn from one sample of a study of Ad26.COV2.S vaccination and SARS-CoV-2 variants. Clones were read by immunoSEQ multiplex PCR, and TCRdb kept only the in-frame ones, dropping some. Among about 350,000 clones listed, about 85% were seen once. The material was peripheral blood, obtained in a trial of Ad26.COV2.S vaccine versus placebo. The source is a person between 18 and 59 years old who received the Ad26.COV2.S COVID-19 vaccine or a placebo. The CDR3 runs from the conserved cysteine through the conserved F or W. D genes are given only for firm matches. The listing skips clone size in some rows; elsewhere it reads once, few, many or a size class.

TRBV4-3	-	many	TRBJ2-6	TGCGCCAGCAGCCAAGAGCCCGGTTCCTCTGGGGCCAACGTCCTGACTTTC	CASSQEPGSSGANVLTF
TRBV7-2	-	-	TRBJ2-7	TGTGCCAGCAGCTTAGTAATGGTTGGGGAGCAGTACTTC	CASSLVMVGEQYF
TRBV11-2	-	-	TRBJ1-1	TGTGCCAGCAGCTTAGCCCCCGGAGGGGTTTTGAACACTGAAGCTTTCTTT	CASSLAPGGVLNTEAFF
TRBV5-1	-	-	TRBJ2-7	TGCGCCCGACTAGGGACCGACTACGAGCAGTACTTC	CARLGTDYEQYF
TRBV18	TRBD1	-	TRBJ2-7	TGTGCCAGCTCACCACAAAGACCGGGACAGGGGACCTACGAGCAGTACTTC	CASSPQRPGQGTYEQYF
TRBV4-2	-	once	TRBJ1-2	TGTGCCAGCAGCCAAGATTTAGCGCGGGGCTACACCTTC	CASSQDLARGYTF
TRBV7-9	TRBD1	-	TRBJ1-4	TGTGCCAGCAGTTCTTGGGGGACAGCCGCAACTAATGAAAAACTGTTTTTT	CASSSWGTAATNEKLFF
TRBV18	TRBD1	-	TRBJ2-7	TGTGCCAGCTCATTGGACAGGAGCTCCTACGAGCAGTACTTC	CASSLDRSSYEQYF
TRBV14	TRBD2	-	TRBJ2-3	TGTGCCAGCAGCTCCCTTCGGGGCCTAGCGGACACAGATACGCAGTATTTT	CASSSLRGLADTDTQYF
TRBV29-1	TRBD1	-	TRBJ1-2	TGCAGCGGATTGACAGGGGATTCAGTTGGCTACACCTTC	CSGLTGDSVGYTF
TRBV5-6	-	-	TRBJ2-4	TGTGCCAGCAGCTTGGTAGTGGGAAACATTCAGTACTTC	CASSLVVGNIQYF
TRBV29-1	-	-	TRBJ1-1	TGCAGCGTTGAGGACAGACATCTTGAAGCTTTCTTT	CSVEDRHLEAFF